This T cell receptor (beta chain) came from a study of T cell responses to AZD1222 COVID-19 vaccine. Study-wide results and limits: Nearly half of the spike-specific TCRs reportedly recognize variant regions that carry no mutations.

With respect to this clone: As yet, its antigen is unknown.

Germline CDR1 and CDR2: MGHRA and YSYEKL. Germline trimming cut 0 bases from V and 7 bases from J; bases unmatched to any gene: 5. The length of the CDR3 is 15 residues. Sequencing used immunoSEQ multiplex PCR; TCRdb keeps in-frame clones, though not all of them. The table has about 150,000 clones, roughly 92% seen once. The material sequenced was peripheral blood, taken on day 0 of AZD1222 vaccination. This receptor was identified in an adult in good health. This chain links TRBV4-1 with TRBJ2-5; 10 bases agree with TRBD2. The DNA of the CDR3 is TGCGCCAGCAGCCAAGATCGAGCTAGCGGGGGGACCCAGTACTTC. Translated, it gives CASSQDRASGGTQYF.